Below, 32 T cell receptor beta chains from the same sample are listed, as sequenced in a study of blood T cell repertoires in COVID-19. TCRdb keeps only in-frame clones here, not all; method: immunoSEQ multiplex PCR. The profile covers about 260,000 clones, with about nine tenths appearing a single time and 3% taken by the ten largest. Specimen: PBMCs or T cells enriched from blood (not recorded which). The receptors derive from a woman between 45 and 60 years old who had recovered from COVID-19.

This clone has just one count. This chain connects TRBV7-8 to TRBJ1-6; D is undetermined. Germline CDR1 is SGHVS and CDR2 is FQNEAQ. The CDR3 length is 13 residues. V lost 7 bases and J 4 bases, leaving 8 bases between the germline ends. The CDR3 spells CASTPGYNSPLHF. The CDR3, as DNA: TGTGCCAGCACCCCAGGATATAATTCACCCCTCCACTTT.

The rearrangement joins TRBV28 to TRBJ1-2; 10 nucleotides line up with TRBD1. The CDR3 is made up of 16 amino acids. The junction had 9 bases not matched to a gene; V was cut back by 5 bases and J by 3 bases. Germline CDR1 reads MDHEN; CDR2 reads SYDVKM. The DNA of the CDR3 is TGTGCCAGCAGTCTCCTACCGGGACAGGGGTACTATGGCTACACCTTC. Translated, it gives CASSLLPGQGYYGYTF.

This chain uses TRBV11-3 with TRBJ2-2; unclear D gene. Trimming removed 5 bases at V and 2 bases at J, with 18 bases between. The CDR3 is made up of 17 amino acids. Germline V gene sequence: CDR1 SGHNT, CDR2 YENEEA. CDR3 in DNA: TGTGCCAGCAGCGTTCAATTACCCCCAGATAACACCGGGGAGCTGTTTTTT. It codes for CASSVQLPPDNTGELFF.

In nucleotides, the CDR3 is TGTGCCAGCAGCCAGCTACTAGCGGGAGAGTCCAAAAACATTCAGTACTTC. It translates to CASSQLLAGESKNIQYF. V usage is TRBV4-2 and J usage is TRBJ2-4; 11 nucleotides line up with TRBD2. After removal of 3 bases from V and 2 bases from J, the junction contained 6 bases not matched to a gene. This CDR3 is built from 17 residues. The V gene's germline CDR1 is LGHNA and CDR2 YNFKEQ.

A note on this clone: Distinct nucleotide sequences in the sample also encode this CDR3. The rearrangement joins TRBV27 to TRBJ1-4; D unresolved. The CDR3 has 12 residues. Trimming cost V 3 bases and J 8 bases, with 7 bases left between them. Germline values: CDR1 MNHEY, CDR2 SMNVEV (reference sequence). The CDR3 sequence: CASSFRNEKLFF. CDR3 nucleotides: TGTGCCAGCAGTTTCAGGAACGAAAAACTGTTTTTT.

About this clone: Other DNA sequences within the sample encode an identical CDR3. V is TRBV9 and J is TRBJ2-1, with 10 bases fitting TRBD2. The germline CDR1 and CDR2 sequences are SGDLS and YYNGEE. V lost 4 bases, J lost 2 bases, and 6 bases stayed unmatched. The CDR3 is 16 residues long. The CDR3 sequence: CASSPRTSGTYNEQFF. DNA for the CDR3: TGTGCCAGCAGCCCCCGGACTAGCGGAACCTACAATGAGCAGTTCTTC.

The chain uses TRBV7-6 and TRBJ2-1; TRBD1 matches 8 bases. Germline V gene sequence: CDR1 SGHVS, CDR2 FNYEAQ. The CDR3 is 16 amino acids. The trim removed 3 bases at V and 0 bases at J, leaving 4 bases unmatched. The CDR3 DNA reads TGTGCCAGCAGCTTGCGGACAGGGAGCTCCTACAATGAGCAGTTCTTC. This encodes CASSLRTGSSYNEQFF.

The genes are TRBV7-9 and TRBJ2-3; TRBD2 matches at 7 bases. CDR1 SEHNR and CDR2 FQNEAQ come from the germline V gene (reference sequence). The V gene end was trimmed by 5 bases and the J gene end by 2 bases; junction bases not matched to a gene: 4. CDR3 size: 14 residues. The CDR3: CASSPGLTTDTQYF. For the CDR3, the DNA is TGTGCCAGCAGCCCGGGACTAACCACAGATACGCAGTATTTT. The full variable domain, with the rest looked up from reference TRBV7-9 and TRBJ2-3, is DTGVSQNPRHKITKRGQNVTFRCDPISEHNRLYWYRQTLGQGPEFLTYFQNEAQLEKSRLLSDRFSAERPKGSFSTLEIQRTEQGDSAMYLCASSPGLTTDTQYFGPGTRLTVL.

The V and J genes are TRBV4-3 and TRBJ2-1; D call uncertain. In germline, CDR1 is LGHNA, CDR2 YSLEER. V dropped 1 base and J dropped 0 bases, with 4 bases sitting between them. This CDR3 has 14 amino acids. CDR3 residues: CASSQGYSYNEQFF. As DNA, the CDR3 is TGCGCCAGCAGCCAAGGCTACTCCTACAATGAGCAGTTCTTC.

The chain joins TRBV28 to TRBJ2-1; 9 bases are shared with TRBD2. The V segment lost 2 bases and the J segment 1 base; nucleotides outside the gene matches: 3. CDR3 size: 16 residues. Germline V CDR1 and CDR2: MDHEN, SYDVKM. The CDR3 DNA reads TGTGCCAGCAGTTTAGCGGGAGGGAATTCCTACAATGAGCAGTTCTTC. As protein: CASSLAGGNSYNEQFF.

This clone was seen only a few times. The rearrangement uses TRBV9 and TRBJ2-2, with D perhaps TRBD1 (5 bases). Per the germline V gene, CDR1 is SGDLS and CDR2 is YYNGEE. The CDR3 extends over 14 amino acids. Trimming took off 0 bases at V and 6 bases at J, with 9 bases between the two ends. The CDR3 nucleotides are TGTGCCAGCAGCGTAGAATGGGGCCCCGGGGAGCTGTTTTTT. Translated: CASSVEWGPGELFF.

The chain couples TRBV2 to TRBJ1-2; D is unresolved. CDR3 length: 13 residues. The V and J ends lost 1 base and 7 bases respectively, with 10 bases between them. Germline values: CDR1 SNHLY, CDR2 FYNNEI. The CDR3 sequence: CASSEGAIIGYTF. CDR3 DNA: TGTGCCAGCAGTGAAGGGGCAATTATTGGCTACACCTTC.

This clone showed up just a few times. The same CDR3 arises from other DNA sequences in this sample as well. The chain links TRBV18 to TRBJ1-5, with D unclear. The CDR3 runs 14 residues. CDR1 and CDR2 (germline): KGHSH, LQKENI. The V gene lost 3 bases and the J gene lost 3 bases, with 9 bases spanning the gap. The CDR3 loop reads CASSPGGTNQPQHF. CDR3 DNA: TGTGCCAGCTCACCGGGAGGCACCAATCAGCCCCAGCATTTT.

As DNA, the CDR3 is TGCGCCAGCAGTGTGGAGTACGAGCAGTACTTC. It specifies CASSVEYEQYF. The chain combines TRBV10-2 with TRBJ2-7; D call uncertain. CDR1 WSHSY and CDR2 SAAADI come from the germline V gene. V was clipped by 4 bases and J by 4 bases, with 5 bases between them. The CDR3 has 11 residues.

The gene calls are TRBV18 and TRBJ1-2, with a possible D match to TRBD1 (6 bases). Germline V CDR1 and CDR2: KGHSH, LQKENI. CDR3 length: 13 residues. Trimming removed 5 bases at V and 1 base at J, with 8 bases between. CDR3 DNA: TGTGCCAGCTCAGCGGACAGTAACTATGGCTACACCTTC. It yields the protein CASSADSNYGYTF. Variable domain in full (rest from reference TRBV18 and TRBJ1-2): NAGVMQNPRHLVRRRGQEARLRCSPMKGHSHVYWYRQLPEEGLKFMVYLQKENIIDESGMPKERFSAEFPKEGPSILRIQQVVRGDSAAYFCASSADSNYGYTFGSGTRLTVV.

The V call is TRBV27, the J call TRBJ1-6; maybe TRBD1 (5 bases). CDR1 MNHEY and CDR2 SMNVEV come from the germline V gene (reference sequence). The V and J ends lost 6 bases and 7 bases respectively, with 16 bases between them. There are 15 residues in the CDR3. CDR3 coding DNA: TGTGCCAGCAGACAGGACGACGTCGGCAATTCACCCCTCCACTTT. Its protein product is CASRQDDVGNSPLHF.

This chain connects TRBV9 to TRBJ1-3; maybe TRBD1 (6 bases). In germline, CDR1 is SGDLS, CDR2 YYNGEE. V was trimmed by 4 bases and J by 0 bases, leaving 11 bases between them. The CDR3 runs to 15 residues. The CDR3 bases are TGTGCCAGCAGCCGCCTGGACAGCTCTGGAAACACCATATATTTT. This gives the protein CASSRLDSSGNTIYF.

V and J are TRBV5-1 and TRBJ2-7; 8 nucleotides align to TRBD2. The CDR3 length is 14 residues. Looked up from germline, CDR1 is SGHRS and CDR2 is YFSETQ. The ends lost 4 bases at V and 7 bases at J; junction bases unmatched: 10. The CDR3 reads CASSLGSLAGEQYF. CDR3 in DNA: TGCGCCAGCAGCCTCGGGAGCCTAGCGGGTGAGCAGTACTTC.

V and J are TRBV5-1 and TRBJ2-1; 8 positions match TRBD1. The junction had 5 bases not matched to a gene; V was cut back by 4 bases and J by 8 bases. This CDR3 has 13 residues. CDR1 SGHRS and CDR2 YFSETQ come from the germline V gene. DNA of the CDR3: TGCGCCAGCAGCCCCGGACAGGGCCATGAGCAGTTCTTC. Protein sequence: CASSPGQGHEQFF.

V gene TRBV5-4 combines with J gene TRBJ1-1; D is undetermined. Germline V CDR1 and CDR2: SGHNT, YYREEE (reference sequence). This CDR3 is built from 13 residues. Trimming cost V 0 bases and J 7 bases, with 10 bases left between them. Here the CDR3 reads CASSLGSSSEAFF. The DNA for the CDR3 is TGTGCCAGCAGCTTGGGGTCTAGCAGTGAAGCTTTCTTT.

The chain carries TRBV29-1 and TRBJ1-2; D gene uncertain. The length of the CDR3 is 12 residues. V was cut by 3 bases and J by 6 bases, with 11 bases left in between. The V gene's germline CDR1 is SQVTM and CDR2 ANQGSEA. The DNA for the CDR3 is TGCAGCGTTGAGCATTCCGGAGATGGCTACACCTTC. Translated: CSVEHSGDGYTF.

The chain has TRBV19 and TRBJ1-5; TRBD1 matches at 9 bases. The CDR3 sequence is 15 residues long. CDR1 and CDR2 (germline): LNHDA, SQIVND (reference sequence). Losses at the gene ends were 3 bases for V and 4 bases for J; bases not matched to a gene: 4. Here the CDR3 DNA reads TGTGCCAGTAGTATGGACAGGGGCAGGAATCAGCCCCAGCATTTT. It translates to CASSMDRGRNQPQHF.

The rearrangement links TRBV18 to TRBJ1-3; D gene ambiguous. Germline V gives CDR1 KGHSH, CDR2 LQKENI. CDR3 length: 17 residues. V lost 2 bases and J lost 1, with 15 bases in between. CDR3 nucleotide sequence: TGTGCCAGCTCACCATTGAGCCAAGATTCTTCTGGAAACACCATATATTTT. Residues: CASSPLSQDSSGNTIYF.

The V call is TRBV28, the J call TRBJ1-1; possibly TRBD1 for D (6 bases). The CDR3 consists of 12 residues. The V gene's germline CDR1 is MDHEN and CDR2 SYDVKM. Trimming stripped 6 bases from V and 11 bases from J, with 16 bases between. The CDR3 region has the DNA TGTGCCAGCAGAAGGGGGGGAAAAAGGGCTTTCTTT. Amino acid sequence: CASRRGGKRAFF.

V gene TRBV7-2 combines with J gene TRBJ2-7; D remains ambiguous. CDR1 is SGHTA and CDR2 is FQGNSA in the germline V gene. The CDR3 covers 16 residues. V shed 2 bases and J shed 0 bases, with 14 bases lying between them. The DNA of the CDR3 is TGTGCCAGCAGCTTAAAAGGCCCCGCAGGCTCCTACGAGCAGTACTTC. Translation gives CASSLKGPAGSYEQYF.

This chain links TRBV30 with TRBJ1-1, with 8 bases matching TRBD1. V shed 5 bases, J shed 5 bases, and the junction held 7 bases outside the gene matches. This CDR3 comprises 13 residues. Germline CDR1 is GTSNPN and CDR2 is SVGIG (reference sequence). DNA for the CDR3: TGTGCCTGGCAGACAGGGGTTGGGACTGAAGCTTTCTTT. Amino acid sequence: CAWQTGVGTEAFF. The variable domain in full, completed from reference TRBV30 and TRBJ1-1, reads SQTIHQWPATLVQPVGSPLSLECTVEGTSNPNLYWYRQAAGRGLQLLFYSVGIGQISSEVPQNLSASRPQDRQFILSSKKLLLSDSGFYLCAWQTGVGTEAFFGQGTRLTVV.

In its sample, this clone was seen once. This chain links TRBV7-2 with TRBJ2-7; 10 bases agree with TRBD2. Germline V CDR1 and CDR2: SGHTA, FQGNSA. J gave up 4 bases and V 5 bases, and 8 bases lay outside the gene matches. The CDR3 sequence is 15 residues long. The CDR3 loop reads CASSASSGSGYEQYF. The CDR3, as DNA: TGTGCCAGCAGCGCTTCTAGCGGGAGTGGGTACGAGCAGTACTTC.

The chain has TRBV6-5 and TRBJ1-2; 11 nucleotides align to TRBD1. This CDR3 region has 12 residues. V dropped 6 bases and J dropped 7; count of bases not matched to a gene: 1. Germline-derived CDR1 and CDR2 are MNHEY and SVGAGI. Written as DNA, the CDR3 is TGTGCCAGCAGGGACAGGGGGCTTGGCTACACCTTC. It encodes CASRDRGLGYTF.

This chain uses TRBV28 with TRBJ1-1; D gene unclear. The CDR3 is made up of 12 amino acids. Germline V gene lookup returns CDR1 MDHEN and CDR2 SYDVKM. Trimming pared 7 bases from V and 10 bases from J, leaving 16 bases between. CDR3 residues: CASNLGRLRAFF. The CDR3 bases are TGTGCCAGCAATCTGGGCCGCCTTAGAGCTTTCTTT. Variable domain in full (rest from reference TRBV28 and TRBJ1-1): DVKVTQSSRYLVKRTGEKVFLECVQDMDHENMFWYRQDPGLGLRLIYFSYDVKMKEKGDIPEGYSVSREKKERFSLILESASTNQTSMYLCASNLGRLRAFFGQGTRLTVV.

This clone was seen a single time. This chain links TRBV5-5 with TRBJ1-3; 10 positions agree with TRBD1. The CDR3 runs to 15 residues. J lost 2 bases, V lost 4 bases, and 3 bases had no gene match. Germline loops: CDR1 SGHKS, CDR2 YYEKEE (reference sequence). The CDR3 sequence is CASSATGGPGNTIYF. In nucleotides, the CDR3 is TGTGCCAGCAGCGCGACAGGGGGCCCTGGAAACACCATATATTTT. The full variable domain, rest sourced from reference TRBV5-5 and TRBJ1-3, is DAGVTQSPTHLIKTRGQQVTLRCSPISGHKSVSWYQQVLGQGPQFIFQYYEKEERGRGNFPDRFSARQFPNYSSELNVNALLLGDSALYLCASSATGGPGNTIYFGEGSWLTVV.

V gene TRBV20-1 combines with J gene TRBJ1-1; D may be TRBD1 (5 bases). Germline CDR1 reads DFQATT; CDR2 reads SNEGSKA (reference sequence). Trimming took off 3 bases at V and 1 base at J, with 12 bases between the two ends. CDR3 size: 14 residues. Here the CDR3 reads CSASQGQKNTEAFF. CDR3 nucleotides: TGCAGTGCTAGTCAGGGTCAGAAGAACACTGAAGCTTTCTTT.

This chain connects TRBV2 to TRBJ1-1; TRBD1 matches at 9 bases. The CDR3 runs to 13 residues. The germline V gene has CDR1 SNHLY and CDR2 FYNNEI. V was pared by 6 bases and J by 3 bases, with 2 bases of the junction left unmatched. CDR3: CASRRDRDTEAFF. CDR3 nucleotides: TGTGCCAGCAGAAGGGACAGGGACACTGAAGCTTTCTTT.